This T cell receptor (beta chain) came from a study of blood T cell repertoires in COVID-19. Turning to the study itself: Collection of acute and convalescent COVID-19 samples took place in the United States, Italy and Spain. PBMCs, B-cell-depleted T cells, or T cells were the source of the cDNA or gDNA that made up the material.

In the original analysis: The assay estimated nucleated cells by amplifying reference gene primers. Some clones are missing from TCRdb's copy, which holds only in-frame ones; the method was immunoSEQ multiplex PCR. From that table come the V and J calls and clone size; the DNA was used to work out D and trimming. This table holds 200,000 to 250,000 clones, 87% found once. Germline CDR1 reads SGHNT; CDR2 reads YYREEE (reference sequence). This CDR3 is built from 16 residues. Trimming pared 4 bases from V and 0 bases from J, leaving 16 bases between. The chain recombines TRBV5-4 with TRBJ1-2; D might be TRBD1 (6 bases). The receptor was isolated from a woman aged 18-29 years who had recovered from COVID-19. Sample: peripheral blood. The CDR3 loop reads CASSPPLGQTNYGYTF. In DNA form, the CDR3 reads TGTGCCAGCAGCCCTCCTTTAGGACAGACTAACTATGGCTACACCTTC. The variable domain in full, with the rest retrieved from reference TRBV5-4 and TRBJ1-2, is ETGVTQSPTHLIKTRGQQVTLRCSSQSGHNTVSWYQQALGQGPQFIFQYYREEENGRGNFPPRFSGLQFPNYSSELNVNALELDDSALYLCASSPPLGQTNYGYTFGSGTRLTVV.